The TCR beta chain described here comes from a study of vaccination effects on CD4 cells after COVID-19. As for the study in general: Researchers obtained post-vaccine samples at a median of 72 days past the second dose.

TCRdb keeps only in-frame clones here, not all; method: immunoSEQ multiplex PCR. This sample carries roughly 25,000 clones, about 70% of them seen once, and the ten largest clones take 6.5% to 10%. There are 15 residues in the CDR3. In germline, CDR1 is MNHEY, CDR2 SMNVEV (reference sequence). Trimming took 2 bases from V and 6 from J, leaving 14 bases between them. A remark on this clone: As yet, its antigen is unknown.

After expansion with viral peptide pools in the ViraFEST assay, antigen-specific CD4+ T cells were sequenced. CD4+ T cells were isolated after approximately 10 days of culture. Participants got two doses of BNT162b2 or mRNA-1273 vaccine. Under 2.5 million PBMC were placed in each well, which was supplemented with roughly 9.1 IU/ml IL-2 and about 10 ug/ml peptides. A half-volume exchange with IL-2 medium occurred on days 3 and 7. The V gene is TRBV27, the J gene TRBJ1-5, with D unresolved. This clonotype was obtained from a human donor who received a COVID-19 vaccine. This specimen was CD4+ T cells from PBMCs cultured with SARS-CoV-2 spike peptides, taken after COVID-19 vaccination. This CDR3 reads CASSLRYGGSQPQHF. The CDR3 region has the DNA TGTGCCAGCAGTTTACGGTATGGAGGGAGTCAGCCCCAGCATTTT.